One and the same sample provided the 6 T cell receptor beta chains below, sequenced in a study of CD8 T cells in Susac syndrome. RNA totalling roughly 0.5 to 1 ug underwent reverse transcription with random hexamers. TCRdb redid the calling of the immunoSEQ multiplex PCR reads with MiXCR, one entry per CDR3 protein. The sample gives tens of thousands of distinct CDR3 sequences, roughly 91% of which show up once; 0.4% to 0.55% is in the top ten. The sample taken for sequencing was CD4+ T cells from PBMCs. These receptors all come from a human donor with Susac syndrome.

V is TRBV5-5 and J is TRBJ2-3, with unresolved D. This CDR3 has 12 amino acids. The V end lost 4 bases, the J end lost 6 bases, and 9 bases lay between the germline ends. Germline V gene lookup returns CDR1 SGHKS and CDR2 YYEKEE (reference sequence). CDR3 residues: CASSRPVDTQYF. The DNA for the CDR3 is TGTGCCAGCAGCAGACCGGTGGATACGCAGTATTTT.

The V call is TRBV7-8, the J call TRBJ1-4; unclear D gene. The CDR3 spans 14 residues. Trimming removed 2 bases at V and 7 bases at J, with 11 bases between. CDR1 and CDR2 (germline): SGHVS, FQNEAQ. This chain's CDR3 is CASSLTSASEKLFF. The CDR3 nucleotides read TGTGCCAGCAGCTTAACTTCCGCAAGTGAAAAACTGTTTTTT.

The chain uses TRBV14 and TRBJ2-7; no reliable D call. V lost 5 bases to trimming and J lost 6 bases, with 11 bases between them. This CDR3 contains 12 residues. CDR1 is SGHDN and CDR2 is FVKESK in the germline V gene. In DNA form, the CDR3 reads TGTGCCAGCAGCGGGATAATTCCCGAGCAGTACTTC. This translates into CASSGIIPEQYF.

This clonotype appeared once. V and J are TRBV6-1 and TRBJ1-3; D unclear. This CDR3 contains 17 residues. The V end was cut by 6 bases, the J end by 0 bases, with 18 bases between. Germline V gene sequence: CDR1 MNHNS, CDR2 SASEGT. The CDR3: CASSRARDPNSGNTIYF. The CDR3 DNA reads as TGTGCCAGCAGCCGGGCGCGGGATCCCAACTCTGGAAACACCATATATTTT.

V and J are TRBV12-3 or TRBV12-4 and TRBJ1-4, with D maybe TRBD1 (5 bases). Trimming shortened V by 7 bases and J by 8 bases, and 17 bases separated the two germline ends. This CDR3 spans 14 amino acids. CDR3 residues: CASNAPGPGEKLFF. The CDR3 nucleotides read TGTGCCAGCAACGCCCCGGGGCCCGGGGAAAAACTGTTTTTT.

The chain has TRBV6-1 and TRBJ1-1, with D uncertain. Germline V gene lookup returns CDR1 MNHNS and CDR2 SASEGT. V lost 1 base, J lost 11 bases, and 11 bases lay in between. The CDR3 consists of 12 residues. CDR3 sequence: CASSEVGRNAFF. The CDR3 DNA reads TGTGCCAGCAGTGAAGTGGGCAGGAATGCTTTCTTT.